This entry concerns a single T cell receptor beta chain. Its antigen is currently unknown. Samples had at least 6.5 million PBMCs isolated from them. The data stem from a study of blood T cells in healthy people across ages. Overall study results and limits: Naive T cell percentage by flow cytometry tracked strongly with beta diversity. Measured against age, TCR beta diversity per million T cells decreased in a roughly linear manner. Estimated diversity across one million T cells was deemed an underestimate.

J was trimmed by 3 bases and V by 4 bases; bases with no gene match: 7. In germline, CDR1 is DFQATT, CDR2 SNEGSKA (reference sequence). The CDR3 consists of 14 residues. Primers used in a second PCR of roughly 6 to 11 cycles were a sample-barcoded 5' primer and a J-beta primer mix. TCRdb ran MiXCR on the 5' RACE reads and lists one entry per CDR3 protein. The top ten hold around 18% of the sample, which has about 1 million distinct CDR3 sequences, more than 35% seen once. The sequenced sample consisted of blood. This clonotype was sampled from an older woman in good health. The rearrangement joins TRBV20-1 to TRBJ2-7; 9 nucleotides align to TRBD2. CDR3 protein: CSAMSSGRNYEQYF. The CDR3 DNA reads as TGCAGTGCTATGAGTAGCGGGAGAAACTACGAGCAGTACTTC.